This T cell receptor (beta chain) was sequenced in a study of PD-L1 blockade in urothelial cancer. Looked up from germline, CDR1 is SGHAT and CDR2 is FQNNGV. V lost 0 bases to trimming and J lost 5 bases; unmatched junction nucleotides: 6. The length of the CDR3 is 16 residues. The table came from immunoSEQ multiplex PCR; TCRdb's copy has only in-frame clones and leaves some out. The sample yields just over 35,000 clones, more than 80% seen once. Time point specified: peripheral blood 6 weeks after treatment start. V gene TRBV11-2 combines with J gene TRBJ2-5; 10 nucleotides match TRBD2. The source is a man aged 40-49 years with urothelial cancer. This specimen consisted of PBMCs, obtained around atezolizumab (anti-PD-L1) treatment. CDR3 sequence reads: CASSLDPSGSGETQYF. DNA of the CDR3: TGTGCCAGCAGCTTAGATCCTAGCGGGAGCGGGGAGACCCAGTACTTC.